The T cell receptor (beta chain) under discussion was sequenced for a study of blood T cell repertoires in COVID-19. About the research overall: Sample material is recorded as cDNA or gDNA derived from T cells, B-cell-depleted T cells, or PBMCs.

This CDR3 spans 12 amino acids. The germline CDR1 and CDR2 sequences are SQVTM and ANQGSEA. V was clipped by 4 bases and J by 5 bases, with 8 bases between them. Participants spanned ages 18 to 89 years and resided in roughly 22 US areas. Which cohort a participant joined came from the clinical history participants gave. Authors' analysis steps: For nucleated cells, counts were estimated from reference gene primer amplification. Some clones are missing from TCRdb's copy, which holds only in-frame ones; the method was immunoSEQ multiplex PCR. D and trimming were read from the DNA, whereas the V and J calls and clone size are those reported in that table. The table shows about 240,000 clones, with 87% occurring only once.

Sequencing used PBMCs or T cells enriched from blood (not recorded which). The TCR was taken from a woman aged 25 to 45 with acute COVID-19. The chain is built from TRBV29-1 and TRBJ1-4; no clear D gene. The CDR3 bases are TGCAGCGTTGGGTCTATCAATGAAAAACTGTTTTTT. Encoded protein: CSVGSINEKLFF.